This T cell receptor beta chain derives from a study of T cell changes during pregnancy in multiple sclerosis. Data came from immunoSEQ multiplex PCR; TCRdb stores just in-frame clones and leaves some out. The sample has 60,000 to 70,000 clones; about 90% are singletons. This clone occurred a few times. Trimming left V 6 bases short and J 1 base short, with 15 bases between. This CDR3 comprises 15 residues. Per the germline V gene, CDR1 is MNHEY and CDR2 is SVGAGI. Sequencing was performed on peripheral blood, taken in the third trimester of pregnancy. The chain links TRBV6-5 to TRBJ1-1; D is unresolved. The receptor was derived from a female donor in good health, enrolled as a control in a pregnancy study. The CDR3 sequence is CASRVDGRWNTEAFF. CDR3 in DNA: TGTGCCAGCAGAGTCGATGGTCGGTGGAACACTGAAGCTTTCTTT.